Listed here are 32 T cell receptor beta chains from one sample, sequenced in a study of blood T cell repertoires in COVID-19. Clones were sequenced by immunoSEQ multiplex PCR, and TCRdb holds only the in-frame ones, with some missing. The sample has about 190,000 clones, 84% seen once. The specimen was peripheral blood. The receptors stem from a human donor in a cohort sampled during active COVID-19.

The chain is built from TRBV11-2 and TRBJ2-5; 7 positions agree with TRBD1. The CDR3 spans 15 residues. Trimming took 1 base from V and 2 from J; bases not matched to a gene: 4. Germline V lookup: CDR1 SGHAT, CDR2 FQNNGV. CDR3 in amino acids: CASSLGLGQQETQYF. Written as DNA, the CDR3 is TGTGCCAGCAGCTTAGGGTTGGGACAGCAAGAGACCCAGTACTTC. Complete variable domain (other parts from reference TRBV11-2 and TRBJ2-5): EAGVAQSPRYKIIEKRQSVAFWCNPISGHATLYWYQQILGQGPKLLIQFQNNGVVDDSQLPKDRFSAERLKGVDSTLKIQPAKLEDSAVYLCASSLGLGQQETQYFGPGTRLLVL.

In its sample, this clone was seen once. The chain couples TRBV3-1 (or the pseudogene TRBV3-2) to TRBJ2-1; 9 positions match TRBD2. V gave up 0 bases and J gave up 4 bases; unmatched junction bases: 7. Germline loops: CDR1 LGHDT, CDR2 YNNKEL (reference sequence). This CDR3 comprises 17 residues. The CDR3 spells CASSQDRASGAYNEQFF. Written as DNA, the CDR3 is TGTGCCAGCAGCCAAGATCGAGCTAGCGGGGCTTACAATGAGCAGTTCTTC.

The V and J genes are TRBV6-5 and TRBJ1-6, with D possibly being TRBD1 (6 bases). This CDR3 contains 12 residues. Germline assignment: CDR1 MNHEY and CDR2 SVGAGI. Trimming removed 6 bases from V and 9 bases from J, with 9 bases in between. CDR3 coding DNA: TGTGCCAGCAGGAACAGGGTTTCACCCCTCCACTTT. This sequence encodes CASRNRVSPLHF.

The chain is built from TRBV3-1 (or the pseudogene TRBV3-2) and TRBJ2-5; 8 bases align to TRBD2. The CDR3 loop spans 14 amino acids. The ends lost 8 bases at V and 5 bases at J; junction bases unmatched: 10. Per the germline V gene, CDR1 is LGHDT and CDR2 is YNNKEL (reference sequence). The CDR3 sequence is CASGHGGVGETQYF. CDR3 bases: TGTGCCAGCGGACACGGGGGGGTCGGGGAGACCCAGTACTTC.

The genes are TRBV7-8 and TRBJ1-2; D may be TRBD1 (6 bases). CDR1 is SGHVS, CDR2 FQNEAQ, per germline. V lost 5 bases and J lost 6, with 16 bases in between. CDR3 length: 14 amino acids. This CDR3 reads CASSRDRSGDGYTF. In nucleotides, the CDR3 is TGTGCCAGCAGCCGGGACCGCTCAGGGGATGGCTACACCTTC.

The rearrangement uses TRBV5-4 and TRBJ1-2; D uncertain. V was trimmed by 0 bases and J by 5 bases, leaving 8 bases between them. Germline V CDR1 and CDR2: SGHNT, YYREEE (reference sequence). The CDR3 runs to 13 residues. CDR3 in DNA: TGTGCCAGCAGCTTGGACAGTGGGTATGGCTACACCTTC. It codes for CASSLDSGYGYTF. Variable domain in full (rest from reference TRBV5-4 and TRBJ1-2): ETGVTQSPTHLIKTRGQQVTLRCSSQSGHNTVSWYQQALGQGPQFIFQYYREEENGRGNFPPRFSGLQFPNYSSELNVNALELDDSALYLCASSLDSGYGYTFGSGTRLTVV.

The chain recombines TRBV5-1 with TRBJ2-5; 10 bases agree with TRBD2. Germline CDR1 SGHRS, CDR2 YFSETQ. CDR3 length: 14 residues. J gave up 3 bases and V 2 bases, and 1 base lay outside the gene matches. CDR3 region: CASSFGTSEETQYF. The CDR3 DNA is TGCGCCAGCAGCTTCGGGACTAGCGAAGAGACCCAGTACTTC.

The rearrangement uses TRBV6-1 and TRBJ2-3, with 16 nucleotides matching TRBD2. Germline V CDR1 and CDR2: MNHNS, SASEGT. The CDR3 runs 18 residues. J was trimmed by 7 bases and V by 4 bases; bases with no gene match: 11. Written as DNA, the CDR3 is TGTGCCAGCAGTGCGGGACTAGCGGGAGGGCCGTCCCCTCATACGCAGTATTTT. It codes for CASSAGLAGGPSPHTQYF.

This rearrangement joins TRBV30 to TRBJ1-2; TRBD1 matches 9 bases. The germline V gene encodes CDR1 GTSNPN and CDR2 SVGIG (reference sequence). This CDR3 spans 12 amino acids. The V gene end was trimmed by 1 base and the J gene end by 11 bases; junction bases not matched to a gene: 5. The CDR3 loop reads CAWSGDRARYTF. The CDR3 DNA reads as TGTGCCTGGAGTGGGGACAGGGCGAGATACACCTTC. Full variable domain (rest looked up from reference TRBV30 and TRBJ1-2): SQTIHQWPATLVQPVGSPLSLECTVEGTSNPNLYWYRQAAGRGLQLLFYSVGIGQISSEVPQNLSASRPQDRQFILSSKKLLLSDSGFYLCAWSGDRARYTFGSGTRLTVV.

The chain employs TRBV15 and TRBJ2-5, with a possible D match to TRBD2 (6 bases). Germline CDR1 is LNHNV and CDR2 is YYDKDF (reference sequence). The CDR3 totals 16 residues. V was trimmed by 3 bases and J by 4 bases, leaving 18 bases between them. Written as DNA, the CDR3 is TGTGCCACCAGCAGGAACGGAGGGACGGCATCAGAGACCCAGTACTTC. Translated: CATSRNGGTASETQYF.

This chain uses TRBV7-2 with TRBJ2-5; possibly TRBD1 for D (6 bases). There are 14 residues in the CDR3. V was shortened by 5 bases and J by 2 bases, with 12 bases between the two germline ends. The V gene's germline CDR1 is SGHTA and CDR2 FQGNSA. The CDR3 region is CASSADRYQETQYF. The DNA for the CDR3 is TGTGCCAGCAGCGCCGACAGGTATCAAGAGACCCAGTACTTC.

The chain uses TRBV6-1 and TRBJ1-5; TRBD1 is a possible D gene (6 bases). Germline CDR1 MNHNS, CDR2 SASEGT. The CDR3 is 15 amino acids. V lost 2 bases and J lost 6, with 14 bases in between. The CDR3 DNA reads TGTGCCAGCAGTGAACCCGGGACAATTTTTCAGCCCCAGCATTTT. It encodes CASSEPGTIFQPQHF.

V and J are TRBV3-1 (or the pseudogene TRBV3-2) and TRBJ1-2; TRBD1 aligns across 8 bases. The CDR3 length is 15 residues. Germline V gives CDR1 LGHDT, CDR2 YNNKEL (reference sequence). Trimming cost V 2 bases and J 6 bases; bases outside gene matches: 8. DNA for the CDR3: TGTGCCAGCAGCCAATTACGACAGGGGTCGAATGGCTACACCTTC. It translates to CASSQLRQGSNGYTF.

The V gene is TRBV28, the J gene TRBJ1-5; tentatively, D is TRBD1 (6 bases). CDR3 length: 18 amino acids. Trimming took 6 bases from V and 2 from J, leaving 23 bases between them. The germline gives CDR1 MDHEN, CDR2 SYDVKM. The CDR3, as DNA: TGTGCCAGCAGCCCCTTACAGGGATTGGACTTTGGCAATCAGCCCCAGCATTTT. It codes for CASSPLQGLDFGNQPQHF.

The chain joins TRBV5-1 to TRBJ2-7, with a tentative D call TRBD2 (6 bases). Germline CDR1 SGHRS, CDR2 YFSETQ. Trimming pared 4 bases from V and 5 bases from J, leaving 19 bases between. This CDR3 spans 15 amino acids. The CDR3 protein is CASSVKWGGGNEQYV. The CDR3 DNA is TGCGCCAGCAGCGTAAAATGGGGAGGAGGGAACGAGCAGTACGTC.

The rearrangement links TRBV20-1 to TRBJ2-1; D gene uncertain. Trimming shortened V by 3 bases and J by 3 bases, and 12 bases separated the two germline ends. CDR3 length equals 14 residues. Germline CDR1 is DFQATT and CDR2 is SNEGSKA (reference sequence). In DNA, the CDR3 is TGCAGTGCTAGTAGGCGACTTGACTACAATGAGCAGTTCTTC. It encodes CSASRRLDYNEQFF.

This clone was seen only once. The chain joins TRBV24-1 to TRBJ1-2, with 7 bases matching TRBD1. The length of the CDR3 is 15 residues. In germline, CDR1 is KGHDR, CDR2 SFDVKD. Trimming removed 5 bases from V and 3 bases from J; junction bases left unmatched: 8. As DNA, the CDR3 is TGTGCCACCAGTGCTCCAGACCAGGGGGACTATGGCTACACCTTC. Its protein product is CATSAPDQGDYGYTF.

The rearrangement links TRBV28 to TRBJ2-5; D is unresolved. Germline V gene data show CDR1 as MDHEN and CDR2 as SYDVKM. CDR3 size: 13 residues. Trimming shortened V by 5 bases and J by 5 bases, and 12 bases separated the two germline ends. CDR3 in amino acids: CASSPSSLETQYF. CDR3 nucleotides: TGTGCCAGCAGTCCGTCGTCCCTGGAGACCCAGTACTTC.

The rearrangement uses TRBV11-2 and TRBJ1-4; the D gene is possibly TRBD1 (6 bases). In germline, CDR1 is SGHAT, CDR2 FQNNGV. CDR3 length equals 14 residues. Trimming cost V 3 bases and J 8 bases, with 13 bases left between them. CDR3 amino acids: CASSFLGRGEKLFF. The CDR3 nucleotides are TGTGCCAGCAGCTTCCTAGGGAGGGGGGAAAAACTGTTTTTT.

This sequence joins TRBV5-5 and TRBJ2-3; D might be TRBD1 (5 bases). The CDR3 consists of 16 residues. V was trimmed by 2 bases and J by 2 bases, leaving 15 bases between them. Germline CDR1 reads SGHKS; CDR2 reads YYEKEE (reference sequence). The CDR3 nucleotides read TGTGCCAGCAGCTTAGGGTCCAGGGAATTCACAGATACGCAGTATTTT. It is translated as CASSLGSREFTDTQYF.

The J gene is TRBJ2-5, the V gene TRBV24-1; TRBD2 matches 9 bases. Looked up from germline, CDR1 is KGHDR and CDR2 is SFDVKD. J gave up 0 bases and V 3 bases, and 7 bases lay outside the gene matches. The CDR3 has 17 residues. The CDR3 spells CATSDTTSGAYQETQYF. The CDR3 DNA sequence: TGTGCCACCAGTGATACGACTAGCGGAGCCTACCAAGAGACCCAGTACTTC.

The rearrangement links TRBV3-1 (or the pseudogene TRBV3-2) to TRBJ2-1, with TRBD2 identical over 11 bases. Trimming took 0 bases from V and 16 from J; bases not matched to a gene: 14. The CDR3 length is 16 residues. Looked up from germline, CDR1 is LGHDT and CDR2 is YNNKEL (reference sequence). CDR3 residues: CASSQERVSGGEGIFF. The CDR3 DNA reads as TGTGCCAGCAGCCAAGAAAGGGTTAGCGGGGGGGAGGGTATATTCTTC.

The CDR3 region is CARTGGREYNEQFF. The CDR3 region has the DNA TGTGCCAGAACGGGAGGACGGGAATACAATGAGCAGTTCTTC. The chain recombines TRBV6-4 with TRBJ2-1; 7 bases fit TRBD2. The CDR3 extends over 14 amino acids. In germline, CDR1 is MRHNA, CDR2 SNTAGT. Unmatched junction bases numbered 9, after V lost 9 bases and J lost 4 bases.

The chain joins TRBV2 to TRBJ1-1, with 7 bases lining up with TRBD1. Germline CDR1 SNHLY, CDR2 FYNNEI. This CDR3 has 14 residues. Germline trimming cut 5 bases from V and 6 bases from J; bases unmatched to any gene: 9. The CDR3 protein is CASSFQGGVAEAFF. The CDR3 DNA follows: TGTGCCAGCAGTTTCCAGGGGGGAGTCGCTGAAGCTTTCTTT.

The V gene is TRBV5-1, the J gene TRBJ2-1; maybe TRBD2 (6 bases). Trimming shortened V by 0 bases and J by 9 bases, and 22 bases separated the two germline ends. Germline values: CDR1 SGHRS, CDR2 YFSETQ. The CDR3 extends over 17 amino acids. The CDR3 reads CASSLGIRTLRGGEQFF. Here the CDR3 DNA reads TGCGCCAGCAGCTTGGGGATACGGACTCTACGGGGAGGTGAGCAGTTCTTC.

The chain has TRBV7-9 and TRBJ2-1, with D possibly being TRBD2 (6 bases). This CDR3 spans 13 amino acids. Germline loops: CDR1 SEHNR, CDR2 FQNEAQ (reference sequence). V lost 11 bases to trimming and J lost 5 bases, with 16 bases between them. The CDR3 DNA is TGTGCCTTAAGAAGGGAGGTAAACAATGAGCAGTTCTTC. Translating it yields CALRREVNNEQFF.

The V call is TRBV4-1, the J call TRBJ2-5, with a weak D call TRBD2 (6 bases). Per the germline V gene, CDR1 is MGHRA and CDR2 is YSYEKL. The CDR3 is made up of 16 amino acids. V lost 4 bases and J lost 5, with 20 bases in between. The CDR3 DNA reads TGCGCCAGCAGCCTCAAACCGACGGGAGTTAAGGAGACCCAGTACTTC. This codes for CASSLKPTGVKETQYF.

This clone came up once. The chain recombines TRBV28 with TRBJ2-1; 13 bases agree with TRBD2. This CDR3 spans 16 amino acids. Trimming took 5 bases from V and 15 from J; bases not matched to a gene: 16. Per germline, CDR1 MDHEN and CDR2 SYDVKM. The CDR3 DNA is TGTGCCAGCAGTCAAACGATACTAGCGGGAGGGCCCTTTTCGTTCTTC. It specifies CASSQTILAGGPFSFF.

The V gene is TRBV12-5, the J gene TRBJ2-4; 8 nucleotides agree with TRBD2. The germline CDR1 and CDR2 sequences are LGHNT and FRNRAP. The CDR3 loop spans 16 amino acids. V lost 2 bases, J lost 4 bases, and 7 bases stayed unmatched. This chain's CDR3 is CASGLLAGGPKNIQYF. The CDR3, as DNA: TGTGCTAGTGGTTTGCTCGCGGGGGGCCCTAAAAACATTCAGTACTTC.

This clone came up a few times. The J gene is TRBJ1-2, the V gene TRBV30; no definite D call. V was shortened by 3 bases and J by 5 bases, with 10 bases between the two germline ends. Per germline, CDR1 GTSNPN and CDR2 SVGIG (reference sequence). The CDR3 has 12 amino acids. The CDR3 loop reads CAWRAAVYGYTF. CDR3 coding DNA: TGTGCCTGGAGGGCGGCCGTATATGGCTACACCTTC.

The CDR3 sequence is CASSQELVLTGYGYTF. The CDR3 bases are TGTGCCAGCAGCCAAGAGCTCGTATTGACGGGCTATGGCTACACCTTC. The V call is TRBV3-1 (or the pseudogene TRBV3-2), the J call TRBJ1-2; the D is unclear. Germline CDR1 reads LGHDT; CDR2 reads YNNKEL (reference sequence). Trimming left V 0 bases short and J 4 bases short, with 15 bases between. The CDR3 contains 16 residues.

The chain joins TRBV3-1 (or the pseudogene TRBV3-2) to TRBJ2-2; D possibly corresponds to TRBD1 (6 bases). V gave up 3 bases and J gave up 6 bases, with 17 bases separating them. Germline lookup yields CDR1 LGHDT and CDR2 YNNKEL (reference sequence). The CDR3 length is 16 residues. The CDR3 spells CASSQGQVGESGELFF. The CDR3 DNA reads TGTGCCAGCAGCCAGGGACAAGTGGGGGAGTCCGGGGAGCTGTTTTTT.